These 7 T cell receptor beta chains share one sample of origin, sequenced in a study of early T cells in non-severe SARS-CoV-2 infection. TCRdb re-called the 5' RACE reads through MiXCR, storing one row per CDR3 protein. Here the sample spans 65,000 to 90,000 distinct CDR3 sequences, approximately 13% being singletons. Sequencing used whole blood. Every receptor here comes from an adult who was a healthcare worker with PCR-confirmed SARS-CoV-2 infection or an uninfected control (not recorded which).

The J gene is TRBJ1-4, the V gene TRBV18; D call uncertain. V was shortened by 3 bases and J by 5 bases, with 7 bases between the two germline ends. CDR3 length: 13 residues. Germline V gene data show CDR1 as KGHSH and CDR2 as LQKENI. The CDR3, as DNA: TGTGCCAGCTCACCCGGGCGGAATGAAAAACTGTTTTTT. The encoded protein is CASSPGRNEKLFF. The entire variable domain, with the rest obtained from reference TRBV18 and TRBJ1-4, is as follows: NAGVMQNPRHLVRRRGQEARLRCSPMKGHSHVYWYRQLPEEGLKFMVYLQKENIIDESGMPKERFSAEFPKEGPSILRIQQVVRGDSAAYFCASSPGRNEKLFFGSGTQLSVL.

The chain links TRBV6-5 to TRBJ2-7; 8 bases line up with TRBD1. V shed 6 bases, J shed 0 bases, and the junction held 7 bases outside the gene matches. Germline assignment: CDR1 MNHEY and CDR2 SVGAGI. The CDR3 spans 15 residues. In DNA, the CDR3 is TGTGCCAGCAGGTACCGGGACAGGAGCTCCTACGAGCAGTACTTC. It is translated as CASRYRDRSSYEQYF.

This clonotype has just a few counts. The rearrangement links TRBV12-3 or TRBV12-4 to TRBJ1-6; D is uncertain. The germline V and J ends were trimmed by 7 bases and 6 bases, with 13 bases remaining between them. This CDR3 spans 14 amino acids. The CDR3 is CASNDRGSNSPLHF. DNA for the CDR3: TGTGCCAGCAACGACCGCGGGAGTAATTCACCCCTCCACTTT.

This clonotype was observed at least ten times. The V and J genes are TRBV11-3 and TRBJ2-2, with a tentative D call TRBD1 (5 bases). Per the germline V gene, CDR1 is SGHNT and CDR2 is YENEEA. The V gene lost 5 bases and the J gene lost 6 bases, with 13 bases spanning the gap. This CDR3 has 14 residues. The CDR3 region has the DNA TGTGCCAGCAGCCAAAGGGGATCGGCCGGGGAGCTGTTTTTT. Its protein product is CASSQRGSAGELFF.

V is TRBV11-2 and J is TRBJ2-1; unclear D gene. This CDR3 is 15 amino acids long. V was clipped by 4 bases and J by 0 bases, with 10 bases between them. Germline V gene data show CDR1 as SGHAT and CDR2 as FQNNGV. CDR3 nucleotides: TGTGCCAGCAGCTCTGACCTTAGCTCCTACAATGAGCAGTTCTTC. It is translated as CASSSDLSSYNEQFF.

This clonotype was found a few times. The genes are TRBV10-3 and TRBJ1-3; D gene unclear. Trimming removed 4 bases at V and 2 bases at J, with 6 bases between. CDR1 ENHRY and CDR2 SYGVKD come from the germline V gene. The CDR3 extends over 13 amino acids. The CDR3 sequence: CAISGGAGNTIYF. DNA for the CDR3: TGTGCCATCAGTGGGGGAGCTGGAAACACCATATATTTT.

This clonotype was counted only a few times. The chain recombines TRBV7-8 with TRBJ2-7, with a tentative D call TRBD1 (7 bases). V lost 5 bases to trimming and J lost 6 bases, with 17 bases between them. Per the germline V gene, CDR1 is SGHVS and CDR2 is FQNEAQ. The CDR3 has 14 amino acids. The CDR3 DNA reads TGTGCCAGCAGCACGGGGGACAGCCGAACCGAGCAGTACTTC. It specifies CASSTGDSRTEQYF.